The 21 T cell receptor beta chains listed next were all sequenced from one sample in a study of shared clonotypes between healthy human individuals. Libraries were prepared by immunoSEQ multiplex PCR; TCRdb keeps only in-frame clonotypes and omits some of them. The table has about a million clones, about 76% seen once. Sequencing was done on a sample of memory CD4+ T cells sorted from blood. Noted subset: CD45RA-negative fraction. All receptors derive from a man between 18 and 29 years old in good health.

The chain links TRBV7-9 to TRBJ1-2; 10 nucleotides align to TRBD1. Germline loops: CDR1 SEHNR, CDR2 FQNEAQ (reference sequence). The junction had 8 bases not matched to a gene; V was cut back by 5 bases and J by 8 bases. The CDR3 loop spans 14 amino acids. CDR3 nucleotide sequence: TGTGCCAGCAGCCCTGGCGGGACAGGGGTGGGCTACACCTTC. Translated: CASSPGGTGVGYTF. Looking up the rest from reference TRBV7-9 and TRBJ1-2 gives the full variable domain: DTGVSQNPRHKITKRGQNVTFRCDPISEHNRLYWYRQTLGQGPEFLTYFQNEAQLEKSRLLSDRFSAERPKGSFSTLEIQRTEQGDSAMYLCASSPGGTGVGYTFGSGTRLTVV.

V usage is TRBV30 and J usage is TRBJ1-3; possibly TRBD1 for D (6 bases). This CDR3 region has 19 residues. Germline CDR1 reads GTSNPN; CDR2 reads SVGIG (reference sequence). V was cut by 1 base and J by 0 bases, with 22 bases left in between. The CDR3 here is CAWSDLPIFGTSSGNTIYF. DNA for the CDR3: TGTGCCTGGAGTGACCTCCCCATATTTGGGACAAGCTCTGGAAACACCATATATTTT.

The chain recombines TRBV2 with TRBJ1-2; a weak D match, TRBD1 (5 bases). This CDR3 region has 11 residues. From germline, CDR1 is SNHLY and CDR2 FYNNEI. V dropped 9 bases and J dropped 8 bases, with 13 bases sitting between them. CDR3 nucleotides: TGTGCCAGGGACAATACGGGAGGCTACACCTTC. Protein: CARDNTGGYTF.

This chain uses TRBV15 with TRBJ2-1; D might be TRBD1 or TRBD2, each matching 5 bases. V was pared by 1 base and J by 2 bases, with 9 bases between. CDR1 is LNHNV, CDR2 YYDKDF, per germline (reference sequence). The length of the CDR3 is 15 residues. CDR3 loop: CATSRGEGTYNEQFF. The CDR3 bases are TGTGCCACCAGCAGAGGCGAGGGGACCTACAATGAGCAGTTCTTC.

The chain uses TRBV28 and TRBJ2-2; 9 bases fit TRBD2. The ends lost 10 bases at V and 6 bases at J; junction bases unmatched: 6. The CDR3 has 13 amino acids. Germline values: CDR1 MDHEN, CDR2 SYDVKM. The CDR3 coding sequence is TGTGCCACGGGACTAGCTTCCCCCGGGGAGCTGTTTTTT. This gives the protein CATGLASPGELFF.

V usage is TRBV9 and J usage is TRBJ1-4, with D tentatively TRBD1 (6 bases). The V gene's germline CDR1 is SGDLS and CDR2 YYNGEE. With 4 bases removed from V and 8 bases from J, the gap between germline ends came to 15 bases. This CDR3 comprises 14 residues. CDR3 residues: CASSLSGGGEKLFF. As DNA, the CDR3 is TGTGCCAGCAGCCTTTCCGGGGGCGGCGAAAAACTGTTTTTT.

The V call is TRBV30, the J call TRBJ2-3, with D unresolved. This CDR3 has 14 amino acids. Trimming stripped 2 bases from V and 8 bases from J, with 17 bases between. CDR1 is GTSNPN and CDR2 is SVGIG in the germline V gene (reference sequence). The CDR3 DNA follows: TGTGCCTGGAGTCTTGGGCTGGTGGATGGTACGCAGTATTTT. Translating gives CAWSLGLVDGTQYF.

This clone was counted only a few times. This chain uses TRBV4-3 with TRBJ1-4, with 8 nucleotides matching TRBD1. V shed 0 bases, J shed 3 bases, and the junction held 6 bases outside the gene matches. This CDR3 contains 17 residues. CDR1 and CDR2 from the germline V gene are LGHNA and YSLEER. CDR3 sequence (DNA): TGCGCCAGCAGCCAAGATATCGGGACAGGCCCTAATGAAAAACTGTTTTTT. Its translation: CASSQDIGTGPNEKLFF.

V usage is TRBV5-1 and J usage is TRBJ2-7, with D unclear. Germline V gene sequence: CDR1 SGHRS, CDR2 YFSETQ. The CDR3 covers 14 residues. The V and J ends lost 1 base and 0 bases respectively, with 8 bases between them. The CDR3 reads CASSLIHSSYEQYF. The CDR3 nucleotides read TGCGCCAGCAGCTTGATTCACAGCTCCTACGAGCAGTACTTC.

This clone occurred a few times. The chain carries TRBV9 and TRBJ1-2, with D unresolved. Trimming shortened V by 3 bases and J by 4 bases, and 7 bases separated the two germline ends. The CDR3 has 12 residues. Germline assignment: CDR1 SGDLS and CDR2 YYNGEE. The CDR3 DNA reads TGTGCCAGCAGCGGGTCCTTCTATGGCTACACCTTC. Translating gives CASSGSFYGYTF.

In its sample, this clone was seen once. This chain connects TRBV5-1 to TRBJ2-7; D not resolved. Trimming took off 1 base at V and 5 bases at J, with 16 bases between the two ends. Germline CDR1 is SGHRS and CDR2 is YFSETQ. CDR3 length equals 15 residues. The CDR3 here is CASSLNSPHTDEQYF. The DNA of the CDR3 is TGCGCCAGCAGCTTGAATTCCCCCCATACCGACGAGCAGTACTTC. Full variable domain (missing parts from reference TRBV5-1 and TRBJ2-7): KAGVTQTPRYLIKTRGQQVTLSCSPISGHRSVSWYQQTPGQGLQFLFEYFSETQRNKGNFPGRFSGRQFSNSRSEMNVSTLELGDSALYLCASSLNSPHTDEQYFGPGTRLTVT.

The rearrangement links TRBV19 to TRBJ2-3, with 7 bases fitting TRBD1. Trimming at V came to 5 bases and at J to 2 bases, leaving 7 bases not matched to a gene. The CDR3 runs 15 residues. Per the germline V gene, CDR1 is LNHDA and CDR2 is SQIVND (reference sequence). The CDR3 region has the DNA TGTGCCAGTAGTGATGACAGGGACCCCACAGATACGCAGTATTTT. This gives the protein CASSDDRDPTDTQYF.

The CDR3 DNA reads as TGTGCCAGCAGAATAGCAGGGGACACAGATACGCAGTATTTT. Amino acids: CASRIAGDTDTQYF. The rearrangement links TRBV13 to TRBJ2-3; D may be TRBD1 (6 bases). Trimming stripped 6 bases from V and 2 bases from J, with 12 bases between. The CDR3 sequence is 14 residues long. Germline V gene data show CDR1 as PRHDT and CDR2 as FYEKMQ (reference sequence).

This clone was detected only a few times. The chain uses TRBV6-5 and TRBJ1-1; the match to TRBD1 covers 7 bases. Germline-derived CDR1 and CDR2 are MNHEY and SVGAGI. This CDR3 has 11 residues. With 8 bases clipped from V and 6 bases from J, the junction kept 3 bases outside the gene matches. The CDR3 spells CASLRGPEAFF. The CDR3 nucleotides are TGTGCCAGCTTGAGGGGGCCTGAAGCTTTCTTT.

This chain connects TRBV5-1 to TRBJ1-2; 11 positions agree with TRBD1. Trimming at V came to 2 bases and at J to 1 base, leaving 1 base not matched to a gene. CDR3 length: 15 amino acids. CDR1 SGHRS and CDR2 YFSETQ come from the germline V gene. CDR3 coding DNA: TGCGCCAGCAGCTTCGGGACAGGGGGTAACTATGGCTACACCTTC. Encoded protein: CASSFGTGGNYGYTF.

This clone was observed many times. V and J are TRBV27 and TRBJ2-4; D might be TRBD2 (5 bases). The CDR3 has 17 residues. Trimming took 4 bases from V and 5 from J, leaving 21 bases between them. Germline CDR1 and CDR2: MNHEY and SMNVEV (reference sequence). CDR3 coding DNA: TGTGCCAGCAGTTCCTCCGGAGTTGGGAGTTTCGAAAACATTCAGTACTTC. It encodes CASSSSGVGSFENIQYF.

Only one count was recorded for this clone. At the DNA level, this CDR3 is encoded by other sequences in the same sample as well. The chain's CDR3 is CAINGQGQETQYF. The CDR3 bases are TGTGCCATCAACGGACAGGGTCAGGAGACCCAGTACTTC. The V and J genes are TRBV10-3 and TRBJ2-5; 8 bases agree with TRBD1. Germline values: CDR1 ENHRY, CDR2 SYGVKD. The trim removed 7 bases at V and 5 bases at J, leaving 6 bases unmatched. The CDR3 consists of 13 residues.

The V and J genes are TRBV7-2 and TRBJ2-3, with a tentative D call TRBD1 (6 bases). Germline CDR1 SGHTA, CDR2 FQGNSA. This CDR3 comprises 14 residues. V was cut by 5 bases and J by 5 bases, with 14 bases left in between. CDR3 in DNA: TGTGCCAGCAGCCCGCAGGGGAGTATAGATACGCAGTATTTT. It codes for CASSPQGSIDTQYF.

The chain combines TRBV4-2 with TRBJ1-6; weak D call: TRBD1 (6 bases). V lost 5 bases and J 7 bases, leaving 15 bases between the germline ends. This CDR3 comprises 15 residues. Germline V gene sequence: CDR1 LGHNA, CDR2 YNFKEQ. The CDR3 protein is CASSERGQSNSPLHF. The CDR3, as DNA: TGTGCCAGCAGCGAAAGAGGACAGTCGAATTCACCCCTCCACTTT.

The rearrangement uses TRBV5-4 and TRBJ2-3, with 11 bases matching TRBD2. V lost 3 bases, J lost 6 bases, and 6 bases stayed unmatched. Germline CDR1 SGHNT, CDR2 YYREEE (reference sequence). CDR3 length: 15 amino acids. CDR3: CASSWTSGPHDTQYF. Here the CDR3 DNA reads TGTGCCAGCAGCTGGACTAGCGGGCCTCATGATACGCAGTATTTT.

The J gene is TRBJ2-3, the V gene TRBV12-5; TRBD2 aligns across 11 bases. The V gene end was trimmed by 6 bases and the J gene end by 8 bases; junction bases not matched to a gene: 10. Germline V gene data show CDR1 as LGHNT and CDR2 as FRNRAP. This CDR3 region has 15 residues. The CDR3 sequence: CASGSGLAVRVTQYF. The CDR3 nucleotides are TGTGCTAGTGGATCGGGACTAGCGGTCCGCGTTACGCAGTATTTT.